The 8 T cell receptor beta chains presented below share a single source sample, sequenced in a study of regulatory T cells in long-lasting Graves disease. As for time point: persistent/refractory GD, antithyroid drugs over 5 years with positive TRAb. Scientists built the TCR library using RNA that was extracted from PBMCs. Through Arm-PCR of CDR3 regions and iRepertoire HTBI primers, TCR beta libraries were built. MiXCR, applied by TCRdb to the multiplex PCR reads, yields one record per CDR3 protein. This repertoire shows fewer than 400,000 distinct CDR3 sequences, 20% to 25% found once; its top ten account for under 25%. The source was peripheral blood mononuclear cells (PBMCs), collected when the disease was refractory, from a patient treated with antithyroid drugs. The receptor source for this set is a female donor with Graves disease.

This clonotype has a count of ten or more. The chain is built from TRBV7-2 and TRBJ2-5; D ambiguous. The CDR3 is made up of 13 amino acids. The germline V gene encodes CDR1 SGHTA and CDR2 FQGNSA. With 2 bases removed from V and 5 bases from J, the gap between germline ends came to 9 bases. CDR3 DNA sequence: TGTGCCAGCAGCTTACACAGTTTCGAGACCCAGTACTTC. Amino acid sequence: CASSLHSFETQYF.

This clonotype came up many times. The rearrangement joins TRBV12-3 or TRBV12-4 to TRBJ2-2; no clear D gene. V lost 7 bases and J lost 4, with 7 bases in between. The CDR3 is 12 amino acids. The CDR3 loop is CASKLGTGELFF. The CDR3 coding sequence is TGTGCCAGCAAGTTGGGCACCGGGGAGCTGTTTTTT.

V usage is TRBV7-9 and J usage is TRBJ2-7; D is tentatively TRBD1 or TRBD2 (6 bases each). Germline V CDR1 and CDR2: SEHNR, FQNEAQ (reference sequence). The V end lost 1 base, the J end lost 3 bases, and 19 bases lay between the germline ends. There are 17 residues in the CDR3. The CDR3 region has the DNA TGTGCCAGCAGCTTAGAGGGGGGAGGCTCCGGCGGCTACGAGCAGTACTTC. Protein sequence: CASSLEGGGSGGYEQYF.

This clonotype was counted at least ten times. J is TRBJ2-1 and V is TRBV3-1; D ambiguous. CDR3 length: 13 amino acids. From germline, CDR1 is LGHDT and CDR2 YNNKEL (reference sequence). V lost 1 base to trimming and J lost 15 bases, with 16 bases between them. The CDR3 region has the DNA TGTGCCAGCAGCCAAGTGATTGACTCCAAACGGTTCTTC. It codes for CASSQVIDSKRFF.

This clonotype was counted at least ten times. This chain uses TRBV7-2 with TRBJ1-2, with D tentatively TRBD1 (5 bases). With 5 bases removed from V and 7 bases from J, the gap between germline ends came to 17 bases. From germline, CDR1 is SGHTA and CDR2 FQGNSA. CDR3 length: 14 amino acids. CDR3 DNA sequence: TGTGCCAGCAGCGAAGGACATGGCCCGCCTGGCTACACCTTC. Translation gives CASSEGHGPPGYTF. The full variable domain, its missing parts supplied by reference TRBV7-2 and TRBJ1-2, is GAGVSQSPSNKVTEKGKDVELRCDPISGHTALYWYRQSLGQGLEFLIYFQGNSAPDKSGLPSDRFSAERTGGSVSTLTIQRTQQEDSAVYLCASSEGHGPPGYTFGSGTRLTVV.

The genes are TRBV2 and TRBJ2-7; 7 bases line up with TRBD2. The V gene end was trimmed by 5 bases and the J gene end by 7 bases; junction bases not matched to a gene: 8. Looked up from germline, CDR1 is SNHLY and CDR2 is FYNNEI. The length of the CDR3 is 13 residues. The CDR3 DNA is TGTGCCAGCAGTCCCGGGACTATGGAAGAGCAGTACTTC. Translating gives CASSPGTMEEQYF.

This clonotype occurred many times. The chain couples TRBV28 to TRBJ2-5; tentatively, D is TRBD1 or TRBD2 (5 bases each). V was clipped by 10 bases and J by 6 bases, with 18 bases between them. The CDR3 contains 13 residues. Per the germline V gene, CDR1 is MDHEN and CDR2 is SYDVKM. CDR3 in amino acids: CATWDLIDQTQYF. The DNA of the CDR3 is TGTGCCACCTGGGACCTCATTGACCAGACCCAGTACTTC. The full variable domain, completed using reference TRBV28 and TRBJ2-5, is DVKVTQSSRYLVKRTGEKVFLECVQDMDHENMFWYRQDPGLGLRLIYFSYDVKMKEKGDIPEGYSVSREKKERFSLILESASTNQTSMYLCATWDLIDQTQYFGPGTRLLVL.

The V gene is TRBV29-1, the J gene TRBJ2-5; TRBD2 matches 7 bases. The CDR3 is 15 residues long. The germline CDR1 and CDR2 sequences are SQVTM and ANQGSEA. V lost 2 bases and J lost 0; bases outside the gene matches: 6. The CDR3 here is CSVEFQREYQETQYF. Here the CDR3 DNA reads TGCAGCGTTGAATTCCAGCGGGAATACCAAGAGACCCAGTACTTC.